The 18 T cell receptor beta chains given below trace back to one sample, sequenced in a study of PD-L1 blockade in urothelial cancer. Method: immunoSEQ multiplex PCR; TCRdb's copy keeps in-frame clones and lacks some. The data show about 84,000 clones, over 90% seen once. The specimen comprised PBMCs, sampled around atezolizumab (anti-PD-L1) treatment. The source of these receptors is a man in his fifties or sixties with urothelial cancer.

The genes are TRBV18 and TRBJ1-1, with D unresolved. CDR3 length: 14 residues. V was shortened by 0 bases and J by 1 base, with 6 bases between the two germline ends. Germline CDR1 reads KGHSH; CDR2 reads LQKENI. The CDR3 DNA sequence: TGTGCCAGCTCACCACCTGGCAGGAACACTGAAGCTTTCTTT. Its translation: CASSPPGRNTEAFF.

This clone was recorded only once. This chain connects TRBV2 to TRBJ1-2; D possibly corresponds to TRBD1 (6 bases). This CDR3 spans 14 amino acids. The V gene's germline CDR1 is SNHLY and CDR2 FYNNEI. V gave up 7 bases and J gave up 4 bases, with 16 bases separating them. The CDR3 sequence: CASTVLDRIYGYTF. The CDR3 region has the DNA TGTGCCAGCACCGTCTTGGACAGAATCTATGGCTACACCTTC. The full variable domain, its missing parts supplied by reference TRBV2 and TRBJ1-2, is EPEVTQTPSHQVTQMGQEVILRCVPISNHLYFYWYRQILGQKVEFLVSFYNNEISEKSEIFDDQFSVERPDGSNFTLKIRSTKLEDSAMYFCASTVLDRIYGYTFGSGTRLTVV.

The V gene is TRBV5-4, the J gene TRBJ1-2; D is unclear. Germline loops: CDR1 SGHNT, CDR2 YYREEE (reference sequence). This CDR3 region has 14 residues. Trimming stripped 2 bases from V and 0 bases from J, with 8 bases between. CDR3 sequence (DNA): TGTGCCAGCAGCTTACCAGAAGCTAACTATGGCTACACCTTC. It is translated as CASSLPEANYGYTF.

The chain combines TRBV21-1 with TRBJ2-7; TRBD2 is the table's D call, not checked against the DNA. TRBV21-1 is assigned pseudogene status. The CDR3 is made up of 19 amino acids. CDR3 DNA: TGTGCCAGCAGCAAAGGCCATGGGGGTCGGACTAGGTACGGCTACGAGCAGTACTTC. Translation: CASSKGHGGRTRYGYEQYF.

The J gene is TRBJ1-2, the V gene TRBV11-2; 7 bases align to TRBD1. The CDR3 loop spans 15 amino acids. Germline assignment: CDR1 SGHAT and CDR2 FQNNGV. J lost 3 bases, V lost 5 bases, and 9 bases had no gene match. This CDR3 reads CASSAPTGYDYGYTF. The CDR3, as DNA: TGTGCCAGCAGCGCCCCGACAGGGTACGACTATGGCTACACCTTC. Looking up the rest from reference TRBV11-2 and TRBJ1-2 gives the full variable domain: EAGVAQSPRYKIIEKRQSVAFWCNPISGHATLYWYQQILGQGPKLLIQFQNNGVVDDSQLPKDRFSAERLKGVDSTLKIQPAKLEDSAVYLCASSAPTGYDYGYTFGSGTRLTVV.

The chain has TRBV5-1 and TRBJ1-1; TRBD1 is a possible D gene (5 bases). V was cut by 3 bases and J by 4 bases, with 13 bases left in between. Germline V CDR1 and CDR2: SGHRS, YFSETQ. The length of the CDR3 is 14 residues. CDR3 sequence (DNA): TGCGCCAGCAGCTCGCAGGGAGGTTCCACTGAAGCTTTCTTT. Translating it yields CASSSQGGSTEAFF.

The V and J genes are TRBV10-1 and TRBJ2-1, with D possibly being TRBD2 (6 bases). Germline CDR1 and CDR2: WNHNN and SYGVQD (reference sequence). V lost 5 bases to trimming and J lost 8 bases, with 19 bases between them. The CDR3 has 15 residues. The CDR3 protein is CASSPLTGDPHEQFF. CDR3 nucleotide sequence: TGCGCCAGCAGTCCTCTGACGGGAGATCCCCATGAGCAGTTCTTC.

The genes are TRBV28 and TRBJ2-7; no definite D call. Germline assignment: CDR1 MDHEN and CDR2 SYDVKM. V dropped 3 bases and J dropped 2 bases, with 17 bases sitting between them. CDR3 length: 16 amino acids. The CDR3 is CASSFSGVRPPYEQYF. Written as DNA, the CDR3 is TGTGCCAGCAGTTTCTCCGGAGTTCGACCCCCCTACGAGCAGTACTTC.

The CDR3, as DNA: TGCGCCAGCAGCCCGGGTCCTAGCGGGAGCACAGATACGCAGTATTTT. It yields the protein CASSPGPSGSTDTQYF. The rearrangement uses TRBV5-1 and TRBJ2-3; TRBD2 matches 8 bases. The CDR3 totals 16 residues. V was pared by 4 bases and J by 0 bases, with 7 bases of the junction left unmatched. Germline-derived CDR1 and CDR2 are SGHRS and YFSETQ. The whole variable domain, filled in from reference TRBV5-1 and TRBJ2-3, reads KAGVTQTPRYLIKTRGQQVTLSCSPISGHRSVSWYQQTPGQGLQFLFEYFSETQRNKGNFPGRFSGRQFSNSRSEMNVSTLELGDSALYLCASSPGPSGSTDTQYFGPGTRLTVL.

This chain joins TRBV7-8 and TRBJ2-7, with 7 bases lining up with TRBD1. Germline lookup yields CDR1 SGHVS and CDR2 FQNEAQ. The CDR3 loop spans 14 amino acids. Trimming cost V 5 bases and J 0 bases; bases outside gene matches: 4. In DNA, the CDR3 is TGTGCCAGCAGCACAAACAGGGGCTCCTACGAGCAGTACTTC. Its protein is CASSTNRGSYEQYF.

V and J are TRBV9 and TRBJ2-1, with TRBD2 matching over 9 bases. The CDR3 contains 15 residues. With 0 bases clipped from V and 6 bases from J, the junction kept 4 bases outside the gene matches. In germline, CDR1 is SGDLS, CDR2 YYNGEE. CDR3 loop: CASSVDPSGTNEQFF. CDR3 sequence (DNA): TGTGCCAGCAGCGTAGACCCTAGCGGGACCAATGAGCAGTTCTTC.

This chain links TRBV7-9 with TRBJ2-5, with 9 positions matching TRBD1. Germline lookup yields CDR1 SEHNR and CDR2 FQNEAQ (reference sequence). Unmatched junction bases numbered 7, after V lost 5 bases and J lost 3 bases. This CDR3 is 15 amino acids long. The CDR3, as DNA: TGTGCCAGCAGCCGTGAATGGACAGGGGAAGAGACCCAGTACTTC. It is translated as CASSREWTGEETQYF. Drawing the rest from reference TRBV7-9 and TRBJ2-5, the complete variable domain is DTGVSQNPRHKITKRGQNVTFRCDPISEHNRLYWYRQTLGQGPEFLTYFQNEAQLEKSRLLSDRFSAERPKGSFSTLEIQRTEQGDSAMYLCASSREWTGEETQYFGPGTRLLVL.

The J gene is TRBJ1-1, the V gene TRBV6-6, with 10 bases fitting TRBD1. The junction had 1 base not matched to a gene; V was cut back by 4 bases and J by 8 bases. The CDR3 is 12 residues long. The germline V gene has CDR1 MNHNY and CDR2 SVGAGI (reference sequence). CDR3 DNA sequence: TGTGCCAGCAGTTGGGACAGGGGCGAAGCTTTCTTT. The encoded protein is CASSWDRGEAFF.

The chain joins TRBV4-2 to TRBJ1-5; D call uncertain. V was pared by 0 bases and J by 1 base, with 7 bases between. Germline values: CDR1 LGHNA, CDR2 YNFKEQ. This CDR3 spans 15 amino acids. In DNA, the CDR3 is TGTGCCAGCAGCCAAGATACGGGGAGCAATCAGCCCCAGCATTTT. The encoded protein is CASSQDTGSNQPQHF.

CDR3 coding DNA: TGTGCCAGCAGGGAGGGACAGGGTAACGAAAAACTGTTTTTT. Translated, it gives CASREGQGNEKLFF. The J gene is TRBJ1-4, the V gene TRBV2; 9 bases align to TRBD1. The CDR3 has 14 amino acids. Germline CDR1 and CDR2: SNHLY and FYNNEI. The V and J ends lost 6 bases and 8 bases, in that order; junction bases with no gene match: 7.

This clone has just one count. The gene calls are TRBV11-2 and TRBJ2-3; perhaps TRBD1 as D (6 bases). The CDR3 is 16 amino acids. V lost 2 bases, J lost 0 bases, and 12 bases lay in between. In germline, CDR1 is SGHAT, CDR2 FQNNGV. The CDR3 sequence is CASSLYGRGSTDTQYF. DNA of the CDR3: TGTGCCAGCAGCTTATACGGAAGGGGGAGCACAGATACGCAGTATTTT.

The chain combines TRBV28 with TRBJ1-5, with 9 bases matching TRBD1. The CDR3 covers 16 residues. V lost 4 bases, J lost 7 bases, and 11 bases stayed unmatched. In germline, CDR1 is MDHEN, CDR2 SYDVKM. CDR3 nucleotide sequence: TGTGCCAGCAGTTCTAGGGACAGGGAGAGGGGACAGCCCCAGCATTTT. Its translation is CASSSRDRERGQPQHF.

This CDR3 is CASSLEGRGSYEQYF. In DNA form, the CDR3 reads TGCGCCAGCAGCTTGGAGGGCCGAGGGTCCTACGAGCAGTACTTC. The rearrangement uses TRBV5-1 and TRBJ2-7, with D perhaps TRBD2 (5 bases). The V gene lost 0 bases and the J gene lost 1 base, with 11 bases spanning the gap. The germline V gene has CDR1 SGHRS and CDR2 YFSETQ. The CDR3 extends over 15 amino acids.